These T cell receptor beta chains were read from a single sample in a study of blood T cells in healthy people across ages. One entry per CDR3 protein, called by TCRdb with MiXCR from the 5' RACE reads. In the table there are more than 800,000 distinct CDR3 sequences, under 55% of which are singletons. Material: blood. The receptors here all came from a woman in her fifties or sixties in good health. Both conserved end residues are part of each CDR3. Each record gives: V gene, clone size, J gene, D gene, CDR3 protein, CDR3 DNA. The D gene is left open where the match is weak. Expanded clones are given a class, and other clones once, few, many or no size at all.

v_gene: TRBV6-4
abundance: -
j_gene: TRBJ1-1
d_gene: -
CDR3aa: CASSDLGTPNTEAFF
CDR3nt: TGTGCCAGCAGTGACCTCGGGACTCCGAACACTGAAGCTTTCTTT

v_gene: TRBV4-1
abundance: -
j_gene: TRBJ2-4
d_gene: TRBD1
CDR3aa: CASRAGPRGGEEQYF
CDR3nt: TGCGCCAGCAGGGCTGGGCCCAGAGGGGGCGAAGAGCAGTACTTC

v_gene: TRBV20-1
abundance: -
j_gene: TRBJ2-3
d_gene: TRBD1
CDR3aa: CSARGFGRGLDTQYF
CDR3nt: TGCAGTGCTAGGGGCTTCGGCAGGGGGTTGGATACGCAGTATTTT

v_gene: TRBV2
abundance: -
j_gene: TRBJ1-4
d_gene: -
CDR3aa: CASARLGTNEKLFF
CDR3nt: TGTGCCAGCGCTAGACTCGGGACTAATGAAAAACTGTTTTTT

v_gene: TRBV12-3/TRBV12-4
abundance: many
j_gene: TRBJ1-2
d_gene: TRBD1
CDR3aa: CASSSDRGHGYTF
CDR3nt: TGTGCCAGCAGTTCAGACAGGGGGCATGGCTACACCTTC

v_gene: TRBV5-6
abundance: -
j_gene: TRBJ2-4
d_gene: TRBD2
CDR3aa: CASSSSGVAKNIQYF
CDR3nt: TGTGCCAGCAGCTCAAGCGGGGTAGCCAAAAACATTCAGTACTTC

v_gene: TRBV27
abundance: -
j_gene: TRBJ1-1
d_gene: TRBD1
CDR3aa: CASSSRTGEGTEAFF
CDR3nt: TGTGCCAGCAGTTCACGGACAGGGGAGGGCACTGAAGCTTTCTTT

v_gene: TRBV11-2
abundance: -
j_gene: TRBJ2-7
d_gene: -
CDR3aa: CASSSPGQPRNYEQYF
CDR3nt: TGTGCCAGCAGCTCGCCCGGACAGCCGAGAAACTACGAGCAGTACTTC

v_gene: TRBV2
abundance: few
j_gene: TRBJ2-7
d_gene: -
CDR3aa: CASSEAGRQTEQYF
CDR3nt: TGTGCCAGCAGTGAAGCGGGGCGGCAGACCGAGCAGTACTTC

v_gene: TRBV21-1
abundance: few
j_gene: TRBJ1-1
d_gene: -
CDR3aa: CASLFWATNTEAFF
CDR3nt: TGTGCCAGCCTCTTTTGGGCGACGAACACTGAAGCTTTCTTT

v_gene: TRBV7-2
abundance: -
j_gene: TRBJ2-3
d_gene: -
CDR3aa: CASSPTFTDTQYF
CDR3nt: TGTGCCAGCAGCCCAACCTTCACAGATACGCAGTATTTT

v_gene: TRBV9
abundance: few
j_gene: TRBJ2-7
d_gene: TRBD2
CDR3aa: CASSPTGTSGYEQYF
CDR3nt: TGTGCCAGCAGCCCAACCGGGACTAGTGGCTACGAGCAGTACTTC

v_gene: TRBV5-1
abundance: -
j_gene: TRBJ1-2
d_gene: -
CDR3aa: CASSLVTGPNRGYTF
CDR3nt: TGCGCCAGCAGCTTGGTGACAGGCCCTAATCGTGGCTACACCTTC

v_gene: TRBV9
abundance: -
j_gene: TRBJ1-4
d_gene: TRBD1
CDR3aa: CASSTGTGNEKLFF
CDR3nt: TGTGCCAGCAGCACCGGGACAGGGAATGAAAAACTGTTTTTT

v_gene: TRBV28
abundance: -
j_gene: TRBJ2-1
d_gene: -
CDR3aa: CASSLRQAYNEQFF
CDR3nt: TGTGCCAGCAGTTTAAGACAAGCTTACAATGAGCAGTTCTTC

v_gene: TRBV24-1
abundance: -
j_gene: TRBJ1-5
d_gene: -
CDR3aa: CATSESGGNQPQHF
CDR3nt: TGTGCCACCAGTGAGTCGGGAGGCAATCAGCCCCAGCATTTT

v_gene: TRBV5-1
abundance: -
j_gene: TRBJ2-6
d_gene: -
CDR3aa: CASSLDGVGANVLTF
CDR3nt: TGCGCCAGCAGCCTGGACGGGGTTGGGGCCAACGTCCTGACTTTC

v_gene: TRBV6-5
abundance: few
j_gene: TRBJ2-5
d_gene: -
CDR3aa: CASSESVSETQYF
CDR3nt: TGTGCCAGCAGCGAATCTGTTTCGGAGACCCAGTACTTC

v_gene: TRBV5-1
abundance: many
j_gene: TRBJ2-5
d_gene: -
CDR3aa: CASSFGGTRGETQYF
CDR3nt: TGCGCCAGCAGCTTCGGCGGGACCCGGGGAGAGACCCAGTACTTC

v_gene: TRBV12-5
abundance: -
j_gene: TRBJ1-1
d_gene: TRBD1
CDR3aa: CASGLGLPPTGLNTEAFF
CDR3nt: TGTGCTAGTGGTTTGGGCCTGCCACCGACAGGGTTGAACACTGAAGCTTTCTTT

v_gene: TRBV10-3
abundance: -
j_gene: TRBJ2-5
d_gene: -
CDR3aa: CAISESGGEETQYF
CDR3nt: TGTGCCATCAGTGAGTCGGGCGGGGAAGAGACCCAGTACTTC

v_gene: TRBV3-1
abundance: few
j_gene: TRBJ2-1
d_gene: -
CDR3aa: CASGRISSNEQFF
CDR3nt: TGTGCCAGCGGTAGGATTAGCAGCAATGAGCAGTTCTTC

v_gene: TRBV20-1
abundance: -
j_gene: TRBJ2-7
d_gene: TRBD1
CDR3aa: CSARPGQGQSYEQYF
CDR3nt: TGCAGTGCTAGGCCGGGACAGGGGCAATCCTACGAGCAGTACTTC

v_gene: TRBV6-2/TRBV6-3
abundance: few
j_gene: TRBJ2-7
d_gene: TRBD2
CDR3aa: CASSYSKREGPHEQYF
CDR3nt: TGTGCCAGCAGTTACTCGAAGCGGGAGGGCCCCCACGAGCAGTACTTC

v_gene: TRBV28
abundance: -
j_gene: TRBJ2-1
d_gene: TRBD1
CDR3aa: CASSFVTGGAYNEQFF
CDR3nt: TGTGCCAGCAGTTTCGTTACAGGGGGCGCCTACAATGAGCAGTTCTTC

v_gene: TRBV28
abundance: many
j_gene: TRBJ2-6
d_gene: TRBD2
CDR3aa: CASTGGLAERSGANVLTF
CDR3nt: TGTGCCAGCACCGGGGGACTAGCGGAGAGATCTGGGGCCAACGTCCTGACTTTC

v_gene: TRBV15
abundance: -
j_gene: TRBJ2-4
d_gene: TRBD1
CDR3aa: CATSSFGTGRGKNIQYF
CDR3nt: TGTGCCACCAGCAGTTTTGGGACAGGTCGGGGCAAAAACATTCAGTACTTC

v_gene: TRBV3-1
abundance: -
j_gene: TRBJ2-4
d_gene: -
CDR3aa: CASSQDFRITNIQYF
CDR3nt: TGTGCCAGCAGCCAAGATTTCCGCATCACAAACATTCAGTACTTC

v_gene: TRBV2
abundance: -
j_gene: TRBJ2-7
d_gene: TRBD2
CDR3aa: CASSVSGRSSYEQYF
CDR3nt: TGTGCCAGCAGCGTTAGCGGGAGGAGCTCCTACGAGCAGTACTTC

v_gene: TRBV10-3
abundance: few
j_gene: TRBJ1-1
d_gene: -
CDR3aa: CAIDSAGAGTEAFF
CDR3nt: TGTGCCATCGACTCAGCAGGGGCGGGCACTGAAGCTTTCTTT

v_gene: TRBV6-6
abundance: few
j_gene: TRBJ2-5
d_gene: -
CDR3aa: CASSSRGDRKETQYF
CDR3nt: TGTGCCAGCAGTTCCCGCGGAGATAGGAAAGAGACCCAGTACTTC

v_gene: TRBV20-1
abundance: -
j_gene: TRBJ2-1
d_gene: -
CDR3aa: CSARPSTGMTYNEQFF
CDR3nt: TGCAGTGCTAGGCCCTCCACAGGGATGACCTACAATGAGCAGTTCTTC

v_gene: TRBV28
abundance: -
j_gene: TRBJ2-1
d_gene: -
CDR3aa: CASSFIGGQFF
CDR3nt: TGTGCCAGCAGTTTTATCGGTGGGCAGTTCTTC

v_gene: TRBV12-3/TRBV12-4
abundance: -
j_gene: TRBJ2-2
d_gene: TRBD2
CDR3aa: CASSLGLAGDYTGELFF
CDR3nt: TGTGCCAGCAGTTTGGGTCTAGCGGGAGACTACACCGGGGAGCTGTTTTTT

v_gene: TRBV12-3/TRBV12-4
abundance: once
j_gene: TRBJ2-3
d_gene: -
CDR3aa: CASSFTGRSRTDTQYF
CDR3nt: TGTGCCAGCAGTTTTACGGGCAGGAGTCGTACAGATACGCAGTATTTT

v_gene: TRBV6-1
abundance: -
j_gene: TRBJ2-1
d_gene: -
CDR3aa: CASSEMDYQYNEQFF
CDR3nt: TGTGCCAGCAGTGAAATGGACTACCAATACAATGAGCAGTTCTTC

v_gene: TRBV10-2
abundance: -
j_gene: TRBJ2-1
d_gene: TRBD2
CDR3aa: CASGTPGLAGNEQFF
CDR3nt: TGCGCCAGCGGTACCCCGGGACTAGCGGGGAATGAGCAGTTCTTC

v_gene: TRBV27
abundance: few
j_gene: TRBJ2-7
d_gene: TRBD1
CDR3aa: CASSNPAGTGYNEQYF
CDR3nt: TGTGCCAGCAGTAACCCGGCCGGGACAGGGTACAACGAGCAGTACTTC

v_gene: TRBV2
abundance: once
j_gene: TRBJ2-1
d_gene: -
CDR3aa: CASSRDFLVGNEQFF
CDR3nt: TGTGCCAGCAGTAGAGACTTCCTAGTGGGGAATGAGCAGTTCTTC

v_gene: TRBV27
abundance: -
j_gene: TRBJ2-1
d_gene: TRBD1
CDR3aa: CASSPRQGKSSYNEQFF
CDR3nt: TGTGCCAGCAGTCCCCGACAGGGTAAAAGCTCCTACAATGAGCAGTTCTTC

v_gene: TRBV27
abundance: -
j_gene: TRBJ1-5
d_gene: -
CDR3aa: CAGYSNQPQHF
CDR3nt: TGTGCCGGGTATAGCAATCAGCCCCAGCATTTT

v_gene: TRBV5-1
abundance: few
j_gene: TRBJ2-5
d_gene: TRBD1
CDR3aa: CASSPLTGFGNEQYF
CDR3nt: TGCGCCAGCAGCCCGTTGACAGGGTTCGGCAATGAGCAGTACTTC

v_gene: TRBV6-2/TRBV6-3
abundance: -
j_gene: TRBJ2-7
d_gene: -
CDR3aa: CASSDSNRVSPYYEQYF
CDR3nt: TGTGCCAGCAGTGACTCCAACAGGGTCTCCCCCTACTACGAGCAGTACTTC

v_gene: TRBV5-1
abundance: few
j_gene: TRBJ2-7
d_gene: -
CDR3aa: CASSPDGTYEQYF
CDR3nt: TGCGCCAGCAGCCCGGACGGAACCTACGAGCAGTACTTC